The entry below gives a single T cell receptor beta chain sequence along with its context. Its target is not known. This record belongs to a study of OX40 agonist ivuxolimab in advanced cancers. Profiling relied on immunoSEQ multiplex PCR, and the TCRdb table lists in-frame clones only, not all of them. The profile shows approximately 76,000 clones, roughly 86% of them singletons. The CDR3 totals 12 residues. V lost 3 bases to trimming and J lost 8 bases, with 10 bases between them. Whole-study results and caveats: CD4+ and CD8+ blood T cells expanded clonally by week 6 at 0.1 to 3.0 mg/kg.

The sequencing here drew on CD4+ or CD8+ T cells sorted from blood, taken in a trial of the OX40 agonist ivuxolimab. This sequence joins TRBV23-1 and TRBJ1-2; D is possibly TRBD1 (5 bases). TRBV23-1 is recorded as an ORF, its role being uncertain. The TCR originated in an adult with an advanced solid tumor such as melanoma, head and neck, liver or kidney cancer. In DNA form, the CDR3 reads TGCGCCAGCAGTCATGGCGGGGGGGGCTACACCTTC. Translation: CASSHGGGGYTF.